The 24 T cell receptor beta chains in this list originate from one sample, sequenced in a study of blood T cells in healthy people across ages. Next came a second PCR, run for about 7 to 11 cycles, which used a sample-barcoded 5' primer along with a J-beta primer mix. One entry per CDR3 protein results from TCRdb running MiXCR on the 5' RACE reads. The sample consists of approximately 880,000 distinct CDR3 sequences, 48% of them appearing once. The sequencing sample was made of blood. The source is a man younger than 40 in good health.

In regard to this clonotype: The junction and the germline gene differ at one end; a read error may be behind it. The chain has TRBV28 and TRBJ2-6; perhaps TRBD1 as D (5 bases). Germline CDR1 reads MDHEN; CDR2 reads SYDVKM. The CDR3 is 16 amino acids. In nucleotides, the CDR3 is TGTGCCAGCAGTTTAGGGTCGGGCTCTGGGGCCCACGTCCTGACTTTC. It is translated as CASSLGSGSGAHVLTF.

The chain joins TRBV4-2 to TRBJ2-5; D gene unclear. The DNA end is more similar to TRBJ2-7, so the J call may be wrong. This CDR3 has 14 residues. Germline CDR1 is LGHNA and CDR2 is YNFKEQ. For the CDR3, the DNA is TGTGCCAGCACCCATGGAGACGGGTCCTACGAGCAGTACTTC. This sequence encodes CASTHGDGSYEQYF.

The chain uses TRBV5-1 and TRBJ1-2; no clear D gene. Germline CDR1 SGHRS, CDR2 YFSETQ. This CDR3 has 12 amino acids. V lost 4 bases and J lost 10, with 14 bases in between. In nucleotides, the CDR3 is TGCGCCAGCAGCCTGGACGAGCGACCCTACACCTTC. Its translation: CASSLDERPYTF.

The V gene is TRBV27, the J gene TRBJ1-1; 8 positions agree with TRBD1. This CDR3 is built from 14 residues. With V trimmed by 6 bases and J by 4 bases, 7 bases remained unmatched. Germline CDR1 and CDR2: MNHEY and SMNVEV (reference sequence). CDR3 sequence: CASSRGLGGTEAFF. CDR3 DNA: TGTGCCAGCAGCAGGGGGCTTGGGGGCACTGAAGCTTTCTTT.

This clonotype was observed at least ten times. This chain links TRBV29-1 with TRBJ2-1; 12 nucleotides agree with TRBD1. This CDR3 has 15 residues. Germline V gene lookup returns CDR1 SQVTM and CDR2 ANQGSEA. V lost 1 base to trimming and J lost 4 bases; unmatched junction nucleotides: 2. The DNA of the CDR3 is TGCAGCGTTGAAGGGGACAGGGGGCAATACAATGAGCAGTTCTTC. Translation gives CSVEGDRGQYNEQFF.

The DNA for the CDR3 is TGTGCCAGCAGTGAATTGGAAGCTTACCAAGAGACCCAGTACTTC. Protein product: CASSELEAYQETQYF. The genes are TRBV25-1 and TRBJ2-5, with D unclear. This CDR3 comprises 15 residues. The V end was cut by 1 base, the J end by 0 bases, with 9 bases between. CDR1 and CDR2 from the germline V gene are MGHDK and SYGVNS.

The DNA of the CDR3 is TGCAGCGTTGCCGCGGCGGACAGTTTGATGAACACTGAAGCTTTCTTT. It is translated as CSVAAADSLMNTEAFF. The chain couples TRBV29-1 to TRBJ1-1; a possible D gene is TRBD1 (6 bases). Germline V gene sequence: CDR1 SQVTM, CDR2 ANQGSEA. The V and J ends lost 4 bases and 0 bases respectively, with 18 bases between them. The CDR3 is 16 residues long.

The chain is built from TRBV4-1 and TRBJ2-6; D is perhaps TRBD1 or TRBD2 (5 bases each). The V end was cut by 1 base, the J end by 4 bases, with 17 bases between. This CDR3 contains 18 residues. Germline V gene data show CDR1 as MGHRA and CDR2 as YSYEKL. The CDR3 sequence is CASSQVGDSTLGANVLTF. In nucleotides, the CDR3 is TGCGCCAGCAGCCAAGTGGGAGACAGCACTCTGGGGGCCAACGTCCTGACTTTC.

The gene calls are TRBV2 and TRBJ2-3; no reliable D call. The CDR3 sequence is 16 residues long. V gave up 4 bases and J gave up 0 bases, with 14 bases separating them. CDR1 SNHLY and CDR2 FYNNEI come from the germline V gene. CDR3 sequence: CASSGWVLSSTDTQYF. DNA for the CDR3: TGTGCCAGCAGTGGGTGGGTCCTTTCTAGCACAGATACGCAGTATTTT.

The chain combines TRBV4-1 with TRBJ2-2, with TRBD2 identical over 11 bases. The CDR3 runs to 16 residues. V lost 5 bases, J lost 7 bases, and 9 bases stayed unmatched. Germline assignment: CDR1 MGHRA and CDR2 YSYEKL. The CDR3 here is CASSYSGGAGIGELFF. The CDR3 bases are TGCGCCAGCAGCTATAGCGGGGGGGCCGGAATCGGGGAGCTGTTTTTT.

This chain joins TRBV10-3 and TRBJ2-5; 7 bases fit TRBD2. The closer fit of TRBJ2-7 to the DNA end suggests the J call may be wrong. In germline, CDR1 is ENHRY, CDR2 SYGVKD. This CDR3 is 17 amino acids long. CDR3 protein: CAISESRGGASSYEQYF. CDR3 DNA: TGTGCCATCAGTGAGTCGAGGGGAGGGGCAAGCTCCTACGAGCAGTACTTC.

The genes are TRBV28 and TRBJ2-7; 11 nucleotides match TRBD2. CDR3 length: 15 residues. Germline trimming cut 7 bases from V and 3 bases from J; bases unmatched to any gene: 8. Germline-derived CDR1 and CDR2 are MDHEN and SYDVKM. The CDR3 is CASTPPSGGLYEQYF. The CDR3 DNA reads TGTGCCAGCACCCCGCCTAGCGGGGGGCTCTACGAGCAGTACTTC.

This chain joins TRBV7-2 and TRBJ1-2, with a possible D match to TRBD1 (6 bases). The CDR3 consists of 13 residues. Trimming stripped 7 bases from V and 6 bases from J, with 15 bases between. CDR1 is SGHTA and CDR2 is FQGNSA in the germline V gene. This chain's CDR3 is CASTRGGRNGYTF. The CDR3 bases are TGTGCCAGCACGAGGGGGGGGCGCAATGGCTACACCTTC.

The chain combines TRBV3-1 with TRBJ2-7; no clear D. V was shortened by 0 bases and J by 3 bases, with 9 bases between the two germline ends. CDR1 is LGHDT, CDR2 YNNKEL, per germline (reference sequence). CDR3 length equals 14 residues. CDR3 coding DNA: TGTGCCAGCAGCCAAGATCTTGGACGCTACGAGCAGTACTTC. Protein sequence: CASSQDLGRYEQYF.

The chain joins TRBV3-1 to TRBJ2-7; 9 positions match TRBD2. Losses at the gene ends were 6 bases for V and 2 bases for J; bases not matched to a gene: 8. The CDR3 length is 15 residues. Germline CDR1 is LGHDT and CDR2 is YNNKEL (reference sequence). Here the CDR3 DNA reads TGTGCCAGCAGTAGAGAGCGGGGGGCCACCTACGAGCAGTACTTC. Translated, it gives CASSRERGATYEQYF.

This clonotype has just a few counts. The junction departs from the called germline gene at one end, perhaps through a read error. The rearrangement joins TRBV12-3 or TRBV12-4 to TRBJ1-2; weak D call: TRBD1 (5 bases). The CDR3 runs to 12 residues. The CDR3 DNA reads as TGTGCCAGCAGTCGGGCAGGGCCTGGCTGCACCTTC. Translating it yields CASSRAGPGCTF.

The chain combines TRBV15 with TRBJ1-6, with D perhaps matching TRBD1 (6 bases). Germline lookup yields CDR1 LNHNV and CDR2 YYDKDF (reference sequence). CDR3 length: 16 residues. Trimming shortened V by 0 bases and J by 7 bases, and 13 bases separated the two germline ends. The CDR3 DNA follows: TGTGCCACCAGCAGAGATCACCAGGGGCTGAATTCACCCCTCCACTTT. This translates into CATSRDHQGLNSPLHF.

At least ten counts were recorded for this clonotype. The CDR3 nucleotides are TGTGCCATCAGCAACCCAGATACGCAGTATTTT. This sequence encodes CAISNPDTQYF. The V and J genes are TRBV10-3 and TRBJ2-3; D gene unclear. Germline lookup yields CDR1 ENHRY and CDR2 SYGVKD. Trimming removed 6 bases at V and 4 bases at J, with 5 bases between. This CDR3 region has 11 residues.

This clonotype has just a few counts. The rearrangement links TRBV10-3 to TRBJ1-2, with D tentatively TRBD1 (5 bases). V shed 8 bases and J shed 3 bases, with 10 bases lying between them. CDR1 ENHRY and CDR2 SYGVKD come from the germline V gene. The CDR3 has 12 residues. The CDR3 loop is CAIGGGDYGYTF. CDR3 nucleotide sequence: TGTGCCATCGGAGGAGGGGACTATGGCTACACCTTC.

The rearrangement joins TRBV6-5 to TRBJ2-3; a possible D gene is TRBD2 (7 bases). Germline lookup yields CDR1 MNHEY and CDR2 SVGAGI. The CDR3 is made up of 15 amino acids. Trimming took 2 bases from V and 4 from J, leaving 13 bases between them. The CDR3 DNA reads as TGTGCCAGCAGTTACGTAGGGGGGGTTTCAGATACGCAGTATTTT. This encodes CASSYVGGVSDTQYF.

This clonotype was observed many times. The CDR3 DNA reads as TGTGCCAGCAGTTTATCCCCCCGGGGGGCAGATACGCAGTATTTT. This translates into CASSLSPRGADTQYF. J is TRBJ2-3 and V is TRBV27; 7 bases line up with TRBD2. This CDR3 comprises 15 residues. CDR1 and CDR2 from the germline V gene are MNHEY and SMNVEV (reference sequence). V shed 0 bases and J 4 bases; nucleotides not matched to a gene: 4.

The V call is TRBV4-3, the J call TRBJ2-1; 8 positions agree with TRBD1. This CDR3 comprises 14 residues. CDR1 and CDR2 (germline): LGHNA, YSLEER. V lost 0 bases, J lost 7 bases, and 2 bases stayed unmatched. The chain's CDR3 is CASSQERTGNEQFF. The CDR3 nucleotides are TGCGCCAGCAGCCAAGAAAGGACAGGGAATGAGCAGTTCTTC.

This clonotype appeared once. The chain links TRBV12-3 or TRBV12-4 to TRBJ2-1; TRBD1 matches 10 bases. After removal of 5 bases from V and 6 bases from J, the junction contained 10 bases not matched to a gene. The CDR3 extends over 16 amino acids. The CDR3 DNA reads as TGTGCCAGCAGTCCCACCCGGGACAGGGGAGGCAATGAGCAGTTCTTC. It translates to CASSPTRDRGGNEQFF.

This clonotype was picked up one time. This chain connects TRBV9 to TRBJ1-2, with D perhaps matching TRBD1 (6 bases). The V and J ends lost 0 bases and 8 bases respectively, with 14 bases between them. This CDR3 has 14 amino acids. Per the germline V gene, CDR1 is SGDLS and CDR2 is YYNGEE. The CDR3 loop reads CASSVEPGGPGYTF. CDR3 bases: TGTGCCAGCAGCGTAGAACCCGGGGGCCCCGGCTACACCTTC.